These 12 T cell receptor beta chains share one sample of origin, sequenced in a study of CD8 T cells in ankylosing spondylitis. Study-level points and caveats: For ankylosing spondylitis blood, a TCR beta motif of seven to nine highly homologous variants appeared characteristic.

TCRdb fed the 5' RACE reads into MiXCR, producing one record per CDR3 protein. This table has some 400,000 distinct CDR3 sequences, under 25% appearing once. No antigen is known for these receptors. The specimen sequenced was blood, either unsorted or a sorted T cell fraction (not recorded which). All receptors derive from a male donor with ankylosing spondylitis.

The chain combines TRBV7-2 with TRBJ2-1; 8 nucleotides agree with TRBD2. This CDR3 region has 15 residues. Trimming took 5 bases from V and 7 from J; bases not matched to a gene: 10. Germline CDR1 SGHTA, CDR2 FQGNSA. The chain's CDR3 is CASSQTSGEGNEQFF. CDR3 bases: TGTGCCAGCAGCCAAACTAGCGGAGAGGGTAATGAGCAGTTCTTC.

This clonotype was picked up many times. V gene TRBV29-1 combines with J gene TRBJ1-2; D is possibly TRBD1 (5 bases). This CDR3 is 10 amino acids long. With 4 bases removed from V and 6 bases from J, the gap between germline ends came to 6 bases. Germline V gene data show CDR1 as SQVTM and CDR2 as ANQGSEA. In DNA form, the CDR3 reads TGCAGCGTTGGGGGGGATGGCTACACCTTC. Protein sequence: CSVGGDGYTF.

The table lists this clonotype with a few counts. The V gene is TRBV12-3 or TRBV12-4, the J gene TRBJ2-5, with 7 bases identical to TRBD1. V lost 7 bases to trimming and J lost 5 bases; unmatched junction nucleotides: 7. The CDR3 sequence is 13 residues long. DNA of the CDR3: TGTGCCAGCACCAGAACAGGGGACGAGACCCAGTACTTC. Protein sequence: CASTRTGDETQYF.

V gene TRBV12-3 or TRBV12-4 combines with J gene TRBJ1-1; D may be TRBD1 (6 bases). This CDR3 has 14 amino acids. The V end lost 6 bases, the J end lost 1 base, and 12 bases lay between the germline ends. Here the CDR3 reads CASSLGQWNTEAFF. CDR3 nucleotides: TGTGCCAGCAGCCTGGGACAATGGAACACTGAAGCTTTCTTT.

The chain has TRBV15 and TRBJ1-3; TRBD1 matches 7 bases. CDR1 and CDR2 from the germline V gene are LNHNV and YYDKDF (reference sequence). The CDR3 runs to 14 residues. Germline trimming cut 4 bases from V and 7 bases from J; bases unmatched to any gene: 7. CDR3 in amino acids: CATSIDRATNTIYF. Here the CDR3 DNA reads TGTGCCACCAGCATAGACAGGGCAACCAACACCATATATTTT.

The chain is built from TRBV15 and TRBJ1-3; 8 bases align to TRBD1. CDR1 and CDR2 (germline): LNHNV, YYDKDF (reference sequence). The ends lost 3 bases at V and 2 bases at J; junction bases unmatched: 0. This CDR3 has 14 amino acids. The CDR3 reads CATSRDRAGNTIYF. The CDR3 nucleotides read TGTGCCACCAGCAGGGACAGGGCTGGAAACACCATATATTTT.

This chain links TRBV5-1 with TRBJ1-2; D may be TRBD1 (5 bases). Between the trimmed V and J ends, which lost 3 bases and 3 bases, there was a span of 15 bases. CDR1 and CDR2 (germline): SGHRS, YFSETQ. The CDR3 has 15 residues. CDR3 amino acids: CASSWASAGDYGYTF. CDR3 in DNA: TGCGCCAGCAGCTGGGCCTCCGCGGGGGACTATGGCTACACCTTC.

This clonotype showed up just a few times. J is TRBJ2-2 and V is TRBV7-9; TRBD1 aligns across 8 bases. The germline gives CDR1 SEHNR, CDR2 FQNEAQ (reference sequence). CDR3 length: 15 residues. J lost 0 bases, V lost 6 bases, and 3 bases had no gene match. CDR3 sequence (DNA): TGTGCCAGCAGGAGGGACAGGTCGAACACCGGGGAGCTGTTTTTT. It is translated as CASRRDRSNTGELFF.

This clonotype showed up just a few times. The CDR3 sequence is CASRTQTKPQHF. The DNA of the CDR3 is TGTGCCAGCCGGACGCAAACAAAGCCCCAGCATTTT. The rearrangement joins TRBV28 to TRBJ1-5; D is unclear. This CDR3 is built from 12 residues. Per germline, CDR1 MDHEN and CDR2 SYDVKM. V lost 8 bases and J 8 bases, leaving 13 bases between the germline ends. Together with reference TRBV28 and TRBJ1-5, the CDR3 gives the full variable domain: DVKVTQSSRYLVKRTGEKVFLECVQDMDHENMFWYRQDPGLGLRLIYFSYDVKMKEKGDIPEGYSVSREKKERFSLILESASTNQTSMYLCASRTQTKPQHFGDGTRLSIL.

V usage is TRBV3-1 and J usage is TRBJ2-5, with 14 bases lining up with TRBD2. V lost 2 bases to trimming and J lost 5 bases; unmatched junction nucleotides: 1. CDR3 length: 15 residues. Germline values: CDR1 LGHDT, CDR2 YNNKEL (reference sequence). This chain's CDR3 is CASSQRTSGRETQYF. The CDR3, as DNA: TGTGCCAGCAGCCAACGGACTAGCGGGAGGGAGACCCAGTACTTC.

This clonotype was seen at least ten times. This chain joins TRBV3-1 and TRBJ1-4; 9 bases map to TRBD1. CDR1 LGHDT and CDR2 YNNKEL come from the germline V gene (reference sequence). With V trimmed by 4 bases and J by 8 bases, 8 bases remained unmatched. The CDR3 length is 15 residues. CDR3 loop: CASSPSGDREEKLFF. CDR3 coding DNA: TGTGCCAGCAGCCCCTCCGGGGACAGGGAAGAAAAACTGTTTTTT.

This clonotype was recorded only once. The rearrangement joins TRBV11-1 to TRBJ2-7; D is possibly TRBD2 (6 bases). Trimming took 5 bases from V and 4 from J, leaving 33 bases between them. The CDR3 is 20 residues long. Per germline, CDR1 SGHAT and CDR2 FQDESV (reference sequence). For the CDR3, the DNA is TGTGCCAGCAGCCCCATTACTACGGCGACAGTTATTAGGAGGGTGTACGAGCAGTACTTC. It is translated as CASSPITTATVIRRVYEQYF.